The 9 T cell receptor beta chains in this list originate from one sample, sequenced in a study of blood T cell repertoires in COVID-19. Produced via immunoSEQ multiplex PCR; TCRdb's table is partial and in-frame only. The sample holds 200,000 to 250,000 clones; 70% to 90% are singletons and the top ten take around 5.9%. The sample comprised peripheral blood. The receptors stem from a man in his 60s with acute or convalescent COVID-19.

As to this clone: The junction does not match germline at one end; this may be a read error. The V gene is TRBV19, the J gene TRBJ1-1; 8 bases fit TRBD1. The CDR3 totals 14 residues. Germline V gene lookup returns CDR1 LNHDA and CDR2 SQIVND (reference sequence). The CDR3 region has the DNA TGTGCCAGTAGTTTAGACAGGGGAAACACTGAAGCTTTCTTT. This translates into CASSLDRGNTEAFF.

The V gene is TRBV13, the J gene TRBJ1-6; 8 bases are a match to TRBD1. The CDR3 is made up of 15 amino acids. V lost 5 bases to trimming and J lost 6 bases; unmatched junction nucleotides: 6. Germline loops: CDR1 PRHDT, CDR2 FYEKMQ (reference sequence). CDR3 loop: CASSPRGRGNSPLHF. In DNA, the CDR3 is TGTGCCAGCAGCCCCAGGGGGCGCGGTAATTCACCCCTCCACTTT.

For this clone: The sample has other DNA sequences that encode this CDR3 too. V is TRBV18 and J is TRBJ2-7, with 10 nucleotides matching TRBD1. This CDR3 is built from 13 residues. The V segment lost 3 bases and the J segment 6 bases; nucleotides outside the gene matches: 2. Germline CDR1 reads KGHSH; CDR2 reads LQKENI. CDR3 DNA: TGTGCCAGCTCACCCCGGGACAGGGGCGAGCAGTACTTC. Protein sequence: CASSPRDRGEQYF.

The rearrangement uses TRBV11-1 and TRBJ2-2; D uncertain. This CDR3 spans 16 amino acids. The V end was cut by 6 bases, the J end by 1 base, with 15 bases between. Germline loops: CDR1 SGHAT, CDR2 FQDESV (reference sequence). Here the CDR3 DNA reads TGTGCCAGCAGGGCCACGTACGAGCGGAACACCGGGGAGCTGTTTTTT. Protein sequence: CASRATYERNTGELFF.

The genes are TRBV19 and TRBJ2-3, with D unclear. The CDR3 contains 16 residues. Germline V gives CDR1 LNHDA, CDR2 SQIVND (reference sequence). V was trimmed by 2 bases and J by 0 bases, leaving 12 bases between them. The CDR3 DNA sequence: TGTGCCAGTAGTATACGGTTCCAGGTTAGCACAGATACGCAGTATTTT. Its translation: CASSIRFQVSTDTQYF. The complete variable domain, with remaining parts taken from reference TRBV19 and TRBJ2-3, reads DGGITQSPKYLFRKEGQNVTLSCEQNLNHDAMYWYRQDPGQGLRLIYYSQIVNDFQKGDIAEGYSVSREKKESFPLTVTSAQKNPTAFYLCASSIRFQVSTDTQYFGPGTRLTVL.

This chain links TRBV7-8 with TRBJ1-4; D uncertain. The germline V and J ends were trimmed by 0 bases and 0 bases, with 8 bases remaining between them. The CDR3 contains 16 residues. Per germline, CDR1 SGHVS and CDR2 FQNEAQ. The CDR3 loop is CASSLAAIATNEKLFF. CDR3 bases: TGTGCCAGCAGCTTAGCCGCGATTGCAACTAATGAAAAACTGTTTTTT.

The rearrangement links TRBV29-1 to TRBJ1-1; TRBD1 might be the D (5 bases). From germline, CDR1 is SQVTM and CDR2 ANQGSEA. The CDR3 is made up of 14 amino acids. Trimming cost V 6 bases and J 3 bases, with 17 bases left between them. CDR3 in amino acids: CSVRTQPGDTEAFF. The CDR3 DNA reads as TGCAGCGTCAGGACGCAGCCGGGGGACACTGAAGCTTTCTTT.

The chain couples TRBV21-1 to TRBJ1-1. TRBV21-1 is noted as a pseudogene. This CDR3 has 15 residues. The CDR3 sequence: CASSLRGGGNFEAFF. CDR3 nucleotides: TGTGCCAGCAGCCTCCGGGGAGGGGGGAACTTTGAAGCTTTCTTT.

J is TRBJ1-1 and V is TRBV25-1; D gene unclear. The V gene's germline CDR1 is MGHDK and CDR2 SYGVNS. This CDR3 contains 14 residues. V was cut by 6 bases and J by 5 bases, with 16 bases left in between. CDR3 sequence reads: CASRPRLRETEAFF. In DNA form, the CDR3 reads TGTGCCAGCAGACCACGGCTCCGGGAGACTGAAGCTTTCTTT.